A selection of T cell receptor beta chains follows, all from one sample in a study of glioma-infiltrating T cells after dendritic cell vaccination. Here immunoSEQ multiplex PCR was the method, and the copy in TCRdb shows in-frame clones only, minus some. This sample carries tens of thousands of clones, around 80% of them seen once, and the ten largest clones take 2.1%. The starting material was blood, obtained before dendritic cell vaccination. All receptors come from a human donor with glioblastoma. Both conserved end residues are part of each CDR3. A D gene is named only where the DNA matches it firmly. Only some rows state a clone size, as once, few, many or a class for expanded clones.

- | TRBJ2-1 | - | TRBV19 | TGTGCCAGTAGCCAGACAACCGTACTTGAGCAGTTCTTC | CASSQTTVLEQFF
- | TRBJ1-1 | - | TRBV6-1 | TGTGCCGGCGCCTTTCAGGGAGGGGATACTGAAGCTTTCTTT | CAGAFQGGDTEAFF
- | TRBJ1-5 | - | TRBV10-3 | TGTGCCAGCGAAGTGGGGGGGGGTCAGCCCCAGCATTTT | CASEVGGGQPQHF
TRBD1 | TRBJ2-7 | - | TRBV27 | TGTGCCAGCAGTTCCCTTCAAGACGGACAGGGTAACTCCTACGAGCAGTACTTC | CASSSLQDGQGNSYEQYF
TRBD1 | TRBJ1-3 | once | TRBV19 | TGTGCCAGTAGTATGGGACAGGATGGAAACACCATATATTTT | CASSMGQDGNTIYF
TRBD1 | TRBJ1-4 | few | TRBV5-4 | TGTGCCAGCAGCTTGGAGGGGGACAGGGGTGGAAAACTGTTTTTT | CASSLEGDRGGKLFF
TRBD2 | TRBJ2-2 | - | TRBV4-2 | TGTGCCAGCAGCCAAGAGCGACTAGCGGGGACCAACACCGGGGAGCTGTTTTTT | CASSQERLAGTNTGELFF
- | TRBJ2-7 | once | TRBV7-9 | TGTGCCAGCAGCCCCAGGACGGGGATACCTTACGAGCAGTACTTC | CASSPRTGIPYEQYF
TRBD1 | TRBJ2-7 | - | TRBV27 | TGTGCCAGCAGTCAAACCTCCGGGACAGGGCCCTACGAGCAGTACTTC | CASSQTSGTGPYEQYF
TRBD1 | TRBJ2-2 | once | TRBV28 | TGTGCCAGCAGGTCCCGGGACAGACACACCGGGGAGCTGTTTTTT | CASRSRDRHTGELFF
TRBD2 | TRBJ2-2 | - | TRBV19 | TGTGCCAGTAGTGACGGGACTAGCTCGGGCACCGGGGAGCTGTTTTTT | CASSDGTSSGTGELFF
TRBD2 | TRBJ2-3 | - | TRBV7-9 | TGTGCCAGCAGCCGGACTAGCGGGAGAGGTGGTACAGATACGCAGTATTTT | CASSRTSGRGGTDTQYF
TRBD2 | TRBJ2-3 | - | TRBV7-3 | TGTGCCAGCAGCTTAACGGGACTAGCGGGAGGGCAGACAGATACGCAGTATTTT | CASSLTGLAGGQTDTQYF
- | TRBJ1-5 | - | TRBV10-3 | TGTGCCATCAGTCCCCAGGGGACGAAGCAGCCCCAGCATTTT | CAISPQGTKQPQHF
- | TRBJ2-1 | - | TRBV2 | TGTGCCAGCAGTGAAGCGCTCACAGTCAATGAGCAGTTCTTC | CASSEALTVNEQFF
TRBD2 | TRBJ2-1 | - | TRBV25-1 | TGTGCCAGCAGTGAATCGGGCGCTAGCGGCTCTAAGGCGGAGTTCTTC | CASSESGASGSKAEFF
TRBD2 | TRBJ2-3 | - | TRBV6-1 | TGTGCCAGCAGTGAAGCGCTACTAGCGGGAGGGCCGGGGACAGATACGCAGTATTTT | CASSEALLAGGPGTDTQYF
TRBD2 | TRBJ2-3 | - | TRBV15 | TGTGCCACCAGCAGAGCTAGCGGGAGGCCCACCCGCACAGATACGCAGTATTTT | CATSRASGRPTRTDTQYF
- | TRBJ2-1 | - | TRBV15 | TGTGCCACCAGCAGAGGGGATGAGCGGGTGGAGTTCTTC | CATSRGDERVEFF
- | TRBJ1-2 | - | TRBV19 | TGTGCCAGTAGTCTCGCTGGGGGGACTAACTATGGCTACACCTTC | CASSLAGGTNYGYTF
- | TRBJ2-5 | - | TRBV7-2 | TGTGCCAGCAGCCCGAGTGGGGCCGGGAGACGGGAGACCCAGTACTTC | CASSPSGAGRRETQYF
TRBD1 | TRBJ2-3 | - | TRBV11-2 | TGTGCCAGCAGCAACTCTCTGGGACAGGGACACACAGATACGCAGTATTTT | CASSNSLGQGHTDTQYF
- | TRBJ2-3 | once | TRBV10-3 | TGTGCCATCAGTGCTATCCACACAGATACGCAGTATTTT | CAISAIHTDTQYF
- | TRBJ1-1 | - | TRBV30 | TGTGCCTGGAGCACAGGGAGAGAGGCTGAAGCTTTCTTT | CAWSTGREAEAFF
- | TRBJ1-2 | - | TRBV5-4 | TGTGCCAGCAGCTTAAGGACAGACTCCTATGGCTACACCTTC | CASSLRTDSYGYTF
- | TRBJ1-5 | - | TRBV12-5 | TGTGCTAGTGGGCCTGACAGTTCCTATAGCAATCAGCCCCAGCATTTT | CASGPDSSYSNQPQHF
TRBD2 | TRBJ2-5 | - | TRBV5-4 | TGTGCCAGCAGCTTGGCCAGACTAGCGTCCCAAGAGACCCAGTACTTC | CASSLARLASQETQYF
- | TRBJ1-6 | once | TRBV9 | TGTGCCAGCAGCGTAGCTGAACAGGGTGGGAATTCACCCCTCCACTTT | CASSVAEQGGNSPLHF
- | TRBJ1-5 | - | TRBV6-6 | TGTGCCAGCAGTTACTCGCGATATAGCAATCAGCCCCAGCACTTT | CASSYSRYSNQPQHF
- | TRBJ2-1 | - | TRBV18 | TGTGCCAGCTCACCTTCAGGGGCCTACAATGAGCAGTTCTTC | CASSPSGAYNEQFF
- | TRBJ1-5 | - | TRBV6-1 | TGTGCCAGCAGTTCCCGAGAGGGCGGACAGCCCCAGCATTTT | CASSSREGGQPQHF
- | TRBJ1-2 | many | TRBV5-4 | TGTGCCAGCAGCTTGGGAGAAACCTATGGCTACACCTTC | CASSLGETYGYTF
- | TRBJ2-6 | - | TRBV5-4 | TGTGCCAGCAGCCAAGAACAGGGATCTGGGGCCAACGTCCTGACTTTC | CASSQEQGSGANVLTF